This T cell receptor beta chain came from a study of blood T cells in healthy people across ages. Across the study: Per every two T cells, about one barcoded beta molecule was captured by template switching.

This CDR3 region has 14 residues. Trimming stripped 0 bases from V and 7 bases from J, with 12 bases between. From germline, CDR1 is LGHDT and CDR2 YNNKEL (reference sequence). Donor samples were obtained from healthy Caucasian individuals from Russia, aged about 6 to 100. Per sample, at least 6 micrograms of total RNA were extracted. Sample-barcoded 5' priming and a J-beta primer mix drove a second PCR of roughly 6 to 12 cycles. TCRdb independently ran MiXCR on the 5' RACE reads; one entry per CDR3 protein. The table has about 810,000 distinct CDR3 sequences, 30% to 45% seen once; the top ten hold 10% to 15%.

The source is a man in his late teens or twenties in good health. Sequencing was performed on blood. The V call is TRBV3-1, the J call TRBJ1-1; D not certain. The chain's CDR3 is CASSQESQFGEAFF. The CDR3, as DNA: TGTGCCAGCAGCCAAGAATCACAATTCGGTGAAGCTTTCTTT.